The 30 T cell receptor beta chains presented below share a single source sample, sequenced in a study of blood T cells in healthy people across ages (dated by TCRdb to the mid-2010s). Library prep was done by 5' RACE. Sequenced using an Illumina HiSeq 2500. A second roughly 7 to 11 cycle PCR used a sample-barcoded 5' primer and a J-beta primer mix. TCRdb cleaned the public reads at Q25 with fastp, built clones with MiXCR and kept in-frame beta chains. Rows matching on CDR3 protein sequence are summarized as one entry with the most common DNA and genes. Recorded for this sample are approximately 770,000 distinct CDR3 sequences; 58% of them occurred a single time. The ten largest clones represent over 20% of the sample. The specimen sequenced was blood. All receptors derive from a man in his thirties or forties in good health.

In the case of this clonotype: One junction end disagrees with the germline gene, perhaps due to a read error. This chain joins TRBV10-3 and TRBJ2-3; 9 bases match TRBD1. Germline loops: CDR1 ENHRY, CDR2 SYGVKD. The CDR3 extends over 17 amino acids. CDR3 nucleotide sequence: TGTGCCACCAGTGGGAAGGCGGACAGGGGCAACACCGATACGCAGTATTTT. The encoded protein is CATSGKADRGNTDTQYF.

V usage is TRBV3-1 and J usage is TRBJ1-4; D not resolved. Trimming took off 0 bases at V and 6 bases at J, with 11 bases between the two ends. CDR1 and CDR2 (germline): LGHDT, YNNKEL (reference sequence). This CDR3 region has 15 residues. The CDR3 nucleotides read TGTGCCAGCAGCCAAGAAAGGAAGTTTCATGAAAAACTGTTTTTT. This codes for CASSQERKFHEKLFF.

V is TRBV20-1 and J is TRBJ1-2; D remains unclear. Germline V lookup: CDR1 DFQATT, CDR2 SNEGSKA (reference sequence). The CDR3 runs to 15 residues. The germline V and J ends were trimmed by 0 bases and 4 bases, with 15 bases remaining between them. The CDR3 DNA reads as TGCAGTGCTAGAGAGGTGCAGAGTGACTTCTATGGCTACACCTTC. Translated, it gives CSAREVQSDFYGYTF.

This chain joins TRBV20-1 and TRBJ2-5; D not resolved. The tail of the sequence fits TRBJ2-7 better, so the J call may be wrong. The CDR3 loop spans 14 amino acids. Germline loops: CDR1 DFQATT, CDR2 SNEGSKA (reference sequence). Here the CDR3 DNA reads TGCAGTGCTAGAGATTTAATCGGTTCCTACGAGCAGTACTTC. This gives the protein CSARDLIGSYEQYF.

The rearrangement joins TRBV20-1 to TRBJ2-5; D tentatively reads TRBD1 or TRBD2 (5 bases each). Germline values: CDR1 DFQATT, CDR2 SNEGSKA (reference sequence). V lost 4 bases, J lost 0 bases, and 9 bases lay in between. The CDR3 runs to 13 residues. The CDR3 region has the DNA TGCAGTGCTATGGGGCGGGACCAAGAGACCCAGTACTTC. This translates into CSAMGRDQETQYF.

The chain joins TRBV20-1 to TRBJ1-6; D may be TRBD1 (5 bases). V lost 4 bases, J lost 0 bases, and 13 bases lay in between. There are 16 residues in the CDR3. CDR1 DFQATT and CDR2 SNEGSKA come from the germline V gene (reference sequence). This CDR3 is CSATARQSSYNSPLHF. The CDR3 bases are TGCAGTGCTACCGCCCGACAGAGCTCCTATAATTCACCCCTCCACTTT.

A few counts support this clonotype. The chain carries TRBV10-3 and TRBJ2-7; D is undetermined. V dropped 3 bases and J dropped 2 bases, with 11 bases sitting between them. The CDR3 is made up of 14 amino acids. CDR1 ENHRY and CDR2 SYGVKD come from the germline V gene. The CDR3 loop is CAISDLQAPYEQYF. The CDR3 DNA follows: TGTGCCATCAGTGATCTCCAGGCGCCCTACGAGCAGTACTTC.

This clonotype has a handful of counts. V and J are TRBV29-1 and TRBJ2-1; 9 bases line up with TRBD2. This CDR3 is 15 amino acids long. Germline V gene sequence: CDR1 SQVTM, CDR2 ANQGSEA. With V trimmed by 4 bases and J by 4 bases, 8 bases remained unmatched. The CDR3 protein is CSVGVAGVLYNEQFF. The CDR3 bases are TGCAGCGTTGGAGTAGCGGGGGTTTTATACAATGAGCAGTTCTTC.

The chain has TRBV29-1 and TRBJ2-2; D is unclear. From germline, CDR1 is SQVTM and CDR2 ANQGSEA. V was trimmed by 4 bases and J by 6 bases, leaving 12 bases between them. The CDR3 has 13 residues. CDR3 DNA: TGCAGCGTTGGAAAAGGGTACCCCGGGGAGCTGTTTTTT. The encoded protein is CSVGKGYPGELFF.

This clonotype has just a few counts. The chain is built from TRBV7-2 and TRBJ2-6, with D hard to call. V lost 6 bases and J lost 1, with 13 bases in between. Germline values: CDR1 SGHTA, CDR2 FQGNSA. The CDR3 covers 16 residues. The CDR3 reads CASSSGPYSGANVLTF. The CDR3 bases are TGTGCCAGCAGTTCCGGGCCATATTCTGGGGCCAACGTCCTGACTTTC.

The rearrangement joins TRBV7-9 to TRBJ2-7; no firm D call. CDR1 and CDR2 (germline): SEHNR, FQNEAQ (reference sequence). The V end lost 4 bases, the J end lost 2 bases, and 9 bases lay between the germline ends. CDR3 length: 13 residues. The DNA for the CDR3 is TGTGCCAGCAGCTCAAGAATAGCCTACGAGCAGTACTTC. It yields the protein CASSSRIAYEQYF.

This clonotype was detected only a few times. The V call is TRBV11-2, the J call TRBJ1-2; unclear D gene. The CDR3 covers 14 residues. The V gene's germline CDR1 is SGHAT and CDR2 FQNNGV. Trimming removed 3 bases from V and 0 bases from J, with 8 bases in between. The CDR3 nucleotides read TGTGCCAGCAGCTTGCTATTAGCTAACTATGGCTACACCTTC. Encoded protein: CASSLLLANYGYTF.

CDR3 sequence: CASSPGQLGYNSPLHF. As DNA, the CDR3 is TGCGCCAGCAGCCCAGGACAGTTGGGGTATAATTCACCCCTCCACTTT. The chain has TRBV5-1 and TRBJ1-6; possible D gene TRBD1, 6 bases. The germline gives CDR1 SGHRS, CDR2 YFSETQ. Trimming shortened V by 4 bases and J by 4 bases, and 15 bases separated the two germline ends. This CDR3 spans 16 amino acids.

This rearrangement joins TRBV27 to TRBJ1-2, with TRBD1 identical over 8 bases. The CDR3 is 13 residues long. The germline CDR1 and CDR2 sequences are MNHEY and SMNVEV (reference sequence). J lost 7 bases, V lost 6 bases, and 7 bases had no gene match. The CDR3 reads CASRRGQGGGYTF. The CDR3 region has the DNA TGTGCCAGCAGACGAGGACAGGGAGGTGGCTACACCTTC.

The chain is built from TRBV28 and TRBJ1-5, with D uncertain. CDR1 and CDR2 from the germline V gene are MDHEN and SYDVKM. With 7 bases removed from V and 0 bases from J, the gap between germline ends came to 7 bases. There are 13 residues in the CDR3. The CDR3 loop reads CASTPTSNQPQHF. CDR3 DNA: TGTGCCAGCACCCCAACTAGCAATCAGCCCCAGCATTTT.

The CDR3 coding sequence is TGTGCCAGCCGTGGGGCGAGCTCCTACGAGCAGTACTTC. This gives the protein CASRGASSYEQYF. The chain links TRBV6-6 to TRBJ2-7; D is perhaps TRBD1 (5 bases). V lost 8 bases and J lost 0, with 11 bases in between. CDR3 length: 13 amino acids. The V gene's germline CDR1 is MNHNY and CDR2 SVGAGI (reference sequence).

The chain carries TRBV15 and TRBJ2-1; TRBD1 aligns across 10 bases. Looked up from germline, CDR1 is LNHNV and CDR2 is YYDKDF (reference sequence). The CDR3 extends over 15 amino acids. V lost 1 base, J lost 7 bases, and 4 bases stayed unmatched. CDR3 residues: CATSRGQGALNEQFF. The CDR3 DNA reads TGTGCCACCAGCAGAGGACAGGGGGCCTTAAATGAGCAGTTCTTC.

CDR3 DNA sequence: TGTGCCAGCTCCATACAGGGGGATACGGAGACCCAGTACTTC. The encoded protein is CASSIQGDTETQYF. The chain couples TRBV18 to TRBJ2-7; 8 bases agree with TRBD1. The J call may be incorrect, as the DNA end agrees better with TRBJ2-5. From germline, CDR1 is KGHSH and CDR2 LQKENI. The CDR3 loop spans 14 amino acids.

The chain links TRBV18 to TRBJ2-7; 8 bases fit TRBD2. The germline CDR1 and CDR2 sequences are KGHSH and LQKENI. V gave up 1 base and J gave up 1 base; unmatched junction bases: 3. This CDR3 has 15 amino acids. Here the CDR3 reads CASSPQGTRSYEQYF. CDR3 in DNA: TGTGCCAGCTCACCACAAGGGACTAGGTCCTACGAGCAGTACTTC.

This clonotype was detected a few times. The chain has TRBV29-1 and TRBJ1-2; TRBD1 agrees at 7 bases. This CDR3 is built from 13 residues. In germline, CDR1 is SQVTM, CDR2 ANQGSEA. Losses at the gene ends were 7 bases for V and 1 base for J; bases not matched to a gene: 6. CDR3 sequence: CSARGQNNYGYTF. In DNA, the CDR3 is TGCAGCGCGAGGGGACAGAATAACTATGGCTACACCTTC.

This clonotype has just a few counts. The chain has TRBV7-9 and TRBJ2-7, with 8 bases aligning to TRBD2. The V gene's germline CDR1 is SEHNR and CDR2 FQNEAQ (reference sequence). This CDR3 contains 17 residues. The V segment lost 4 bases and the J segment 0 bases; nucleotides outside the gene matches: 11. The CDR3 DNA is TGTGCCAGCAGCTCCGTAGTTAGCGGGGCATACTCCTACGAGCAGTACTTC. Amino acids: CASSSVVSGAYSYEQYF.

The gene calls are TRBV4-2 and TRBJ2-5; maybe TRBD2 (6 bases). With the DNA end fitting TRBJ2-7 better, the J assignment may be wrong. This CDR3 spans 19 amino acids. Germline CDR1 reads LGHNA; CDR2 reads YNFKEQ. CDR3 sequence: CASSQVMFGGFDPTYEQYF. The CDR3 DNA reads TGTGCCAGCAGCCAAGTTATGTTCGGGGGATTCGATCCCACCTACGAGCAGTACTTC.

On this clonotype: The junction differs from germline at one of its ends, possibly a read error. The chain links TRBV6-6 to TRBJ1-2, with D possibly TRBD1 on 6 matching bases. Germline V gene sequence: CDR1 MNHNY, CDR2 SVGAGI (reference sequence). The CDR3 runs 13 residues. The CDR3 is CASSPQGFYSYTF. The CDR3 DNA follows: TGTGCCAGCAGCCCACAGGGTTTCTATAGCTACACCTTC.

The gene calls are TRBV5-5 and TRBJ2-7; 8 bases map to TRBD1. The germline CDR1 and CDR2 sequences are SGHKS and YYEKEE (reference sequence). J was trimmed by 2 bases and V by 5 bases; bases with no gene match: 6. This CDR3 is built from 14 residues. The CDR3 DNA sequence: TGTGCCAGCAGTCCACAGGGGGTTCCCTACGAGCAGTACTTC. Translating gives CASSPQGVPYEQYF. The full variable domain, in which reference TRBV5-5 and TRBJ2-7 provide the parts outside the CDR3, is DAGVTQSPTHLIKTRGQQVTLRCSPISGHKSVSWYQQVLGQGPQFIFQYYEKEERGRGNFPDRFSARQFPNYSSELNVNALLLGDSALYLCASSPQGVPYEQYFGPGTRLTVT.

This sequence joins TRBV2 and TRBJ2-5; 7 bases align to TRBD1. Germline V gene lookup returns CDR1 SNHLY and CDR2 FYNNEI. This CDR3 is 16 amino acids long. V was pared by 6 bases and J by 2 bases, with 12 bases of the junction left unmatched. The CDR3 sequence: CASRQGRGTHQETQYF. The DNA of the CDR3 is TGTGCCAGCAGGCAAGGCAGGGGGACCCATCAAGAGACCCAGTACTTC.

This clonotype was found a few times. The chain recombines TRBV5-1 with TRBJ2-5; possible D gene TRBD1, 6 bases. The CDR3 extends over 14 amino acids. V was cut by 9 bases and J by 2 bases, with 17 bases left in between. Per germline, CDR1 SGHRS and CDR2 YFSETQ. The CDR3 region is CATMTGKGQETQYF. The CDR3 DNA reads as TGCGCCACCATGACAGGAAAGGGTCAAGAGACCCAGTACTTC. Full variable domain (remainder filled in from reference TRBV5-1 and TRBJ2-5): KAGVTQTPRYLIKTRGQQVTLSCSPISGHRSVSWYQQTPGQGLQFLFEYFSETQRNKGNFPGRFSGRQFSNSRSEMNVSTLELGDSALYLCATMTGKGQETQYFGPGTRLLVL.

This clonotype was recorded only once. V usage is TRBV20-1 and J usage is TRBJ2-5, with a weak D call TRBD2 (6 bases). Trimming removed 1 base at V and 4 bases at J, with 13 bases between. Per germline, CDR1 DFQATT and CDR2 SNEGSKA (reference sequence). The CDR3 is 14 amino acids. Written as DNA, the CDR3 is TGCAGTGCTAGAGCTCTCCTGGAGGGAGAGACCCAGTACTTC. This translates into CSARALLEGETQYF.

A few counts support this clonotype. J is TRBJ2-5 and V is TRBV7-2; 7 bases fit TRBD1. The CDR3 contains 17 residues. Trimming took 5 bases from V and 0 from J; bases not matched to a gene: 12. Germline loops: CDR1 SGHTA, CDR2 FQGNSA. The CDR3 DNA follows: TGTGCCAGCAGCCCCAGGGGACAGCGACTGTACCAAGAGACCCAGTACTTC. As protein: CASSPRGQRLYQETQYF.

V is TRBV7-2 and J is TRBJ1-4; 7 bases are shared with TRBD1. Germline V gives CDR1 SGHTA, CDR2 FQGNSA. Trimming at V came to 3 bases and at J to 8 bases, leaving 3 bases not matched to a gene. This CDR3 spans 13 amino acids. CDR3 sequence (DNA): TGTGCCAGCAGCTTGGACAGGCGGGAAAAACTGTTTTTT. This sequence encodes CASSLDRREKLFF.

This sequence joins TRBV12-3 or TRBV12-4 and TRBJ2-2, with D perhaps TRBD1 (6 bases). This CDR3 comprises 16 residues. V lost 5 bases, J lost 1 base, and 14 bases lay in between. CDR3 sequence reads: CASSHVDRWNTGELFF. The CDR3 DNA follows: TGTGCCAGCAGTCATGTCGACAGGTGGAACACCGGGGAGCTGTTTTTT.